A selection of T cell receptor beta chains follows, all from one sample in a study of OX40 agonist ivuxolimab in advanced cancers. Clones were read by immunoSEQ multiplex PCR, and TCRdb kept only the in-frame ones, dropping some. The table has some 44,000 clones, approximately 83% seen once. Sample: CD4+ or CD8+ T cells sorted from blood, taken in a trial of the OX40 agonist ivuxolimab. These receptors came from an adult with an advanced solid tumor such as melanoma, head and neck, liver or kidney cancer. CDR3s include the opening cysteine and the closing phenylalanine or tryptophan. D genes are given only for firm matches. The size entry is marked missing in some rows and otherwise reads once, few, many or a size class.

- | TRBJ1-2 | - | TRBV19 | TGTGCCAGCTCCGACAGCGACTATGGCTACACCTTC | CASSDSDYGYTF
- | TRBJ1-3 | - | TRBV18 | TGTGCCAGCTCGGAGCGGACCGCAGGAAACACCATATATTTT | CASSERTAGNTIYF
- | TRBJ2-1 | - | TRBV18 | TGTGCCAGCTCCCTCTCCACGGGGGACAATGAGCAGTTCTTC | CASSLSTGDNEQFF
TRBD1 | TRBJ2-2 | once | TRBV6-1 | TGTGCCAGCAGTGAGGTCTCCGGGACAGGCACCGGGGAGCTGTTTTTT | CASSEVSGTGTGELFF
TRBD2 | TRBJ2-3 | - | TRBV6-5 | TGTGCCAGCAGTTACCGGGACTACACAGATACGCAGTATTTT | CASSYRDYTDTQYF
TRBD1 | TRBJ1-5 | - | TRBV5-3 | TGTGCCAGAAGCTTGGCCGACAGGGGGGTGCATCAGCCCCAGCATTTT | CARSLADRGVHQPQHF
TRBD2 | TRBJ2-5 | - | TRBV18 | TGTGCCAGCTCACAGGGACTAGCGGAGGCGGCAGAGACCCAGTACTTC | CASSQGLAEAAETQYF
- | TRBJ1-3 | - | TRBV29-1 | TGCAGCGTTGAAGTCGCATCTGGAAACACCATATATTTT | CSVEVASGNTIYF
- | TRBJ1-1 | - | TRBV6-1 | TGTGCCAGCAGTCTGAGATACACTGAAGCTTTCTTT | CASSLRYTEAFF
TRBD1 | TRBJ2-7 | - | TRBV5-1 | TGCGCCAGCAGCTTGGGGGGGACAGTCGGAAGCGAGCAGTACTTC | CASSLGGTVGSEQYF
- | TRBJ1-5 | - | TRBV27 | TGTGCCAGCAGCCCAACACAAGGCAATCAGCCCCAGCATTTT | CASSPTQGNQPQHF
TRBD2 | TRBJ2-3 | - | TRBV11-3 | TGTGCCAGCAGCCGGGGGGACACAGATACGCAGTATTTT | CASSRGDTDTQYF
- | TRBJ2-3 | - | TRBV5-1 | TGCGCCAGCAGCCAGGACCACGGTACAGATACGCAGTATTTT | CASSQDHGTDTQYF
TRBD2 | TRBJ2-1 | - | TRBV5-1 | TGCGCCAGCAGCTCGCTCGGGACTAGCGGGAGAAGGGATCGGAATGAGCAGTTCTTC | CASSSLGTSGRRDRNEQFF
TRBD1 | TRBJ2-3 | - | TRBV7-9 | TGTGCCAGCAGCCGGACGGGACAGGGAACAGATACGCAGTATTTT | CASSRTGQGTDTQYF
- | TRBJ2-5 | - | TRBV28 | TGTGCCAGCAGCATCTCAAAGGTCCAGACCCAGTACTTC | CASSISKVQTQYF
TRBD1 | TRBJ2-3 | - | TRBV7-9 | TGTGCCAGCAGAATGAGAGACAGGGGTAAGGATACGCAGTATTTT | CASRMRDRGKDTQYF
- | TRBJ1-2 | - | TRBV28 | TGTGCCAGCAGTTTAGGGGTCAAGGCCTATGGCTACACCTTC | CASSLGVKAYGYTF
- | TRBJ1-2 | once | TRBV6-5 | TGTGCCAGCAGTTACGACCGGAGGGGTAGTATTGATGGCTACACCTTC | CASSYDRRGSIDGYTF
- | TRBJ2-1 | - | TRBV4-1 | TGCGCCAGCAGCCAAGCGGGGGTGGGCAATGAGCAGTTCTTC | CASSQAGVGNEQFF
TRBD1 | TRBJ1-1 | - | TRBV5-1 | TGCGCCAGCAGCTCCCCAGGGGGAGGAACTGAAGCTTTCTTT | CASSSPGGGTEAFF
TRBD2 | TRBJ2-1 | - | TRBV5-5 | TGTGCCAGCAGCTCGTTCCCGGGACTAGCGGGATTGTATGAGCAGTTCTTC | CASSSFPGLAGLYEQFF
- | TRBJ1-2 | - | TRBV29-1 | TGCAGCGTTGCCACCGGGGGGGCTGTTGATTTGAACTATGGCTACACCTTC | CSVATGGAVDLNYGYTF
TRBD2 | TRBJ2-7 | - | TRBV7-2 | TGTGCCAGCAGCTTACGGACTAGCGGGAGTTTTTCGGGGGAGCAGTACTTC | CASSLRTSGSFSGEQYF
- | TRBJ1-2 | - | TRBV6-5 | TGTGCCAGCAGTTACCGCAGCACAGGGTACTATGGCTACACCTTC | CASSYRSTGYYGYTF
- | TRBJ1-5 | - | TRBV28 | TGTGCCAGCAGTCTACCGGAAATCAGGAATAGCAATCAGCCCCAGCATTTT | CASSLPEIRNSNQPQHF
TRBD1 | TRBJ2-5 | - | TRBV7-7 | TGTGCCAGCAGCACGGAGGGGACAGGGACCCAGTACTTC | CASSTEGTGTQYF
- | TRBJ2-1 | - | TRBV14 | TGTGCCAGCAGCCAAGATGTCTACTGGGCTGTGGATGAGCAGTTCTTC | CASSQDVYWAVDEQFF
TRBD2 | TRBJ2-2 | - | TRBV19 | TGTGCCCTCCGGCGGGGGGCTAAGGGGGAGCTGTTTTTT | CALRRGAKGELFF
- | TRBJ1-4 | - | TRBV21-1 | TGTGCCAGCAGCATCAGGGACAGGCGTAATGAAAAACTGTTTTTT | CASSIRDRRNEKLFF
- | TRBJ2-4 | - | TRBV4-2 | TGTGCCAGCAGCCAAGATCGCGGTTTAGCCAAAAACATTCAGTACTTC | CASSQDRGLAKNIQYF
TRBD2 | TRBJ2-1 | once | TRBV16 | TGTGCCAGCAGCCAATCCCAGCGGGGGGGGAATGAGCAGTTCTTC | CASSQSQRGGNEQFF
TRBD2 | TRBJ2-5 | - | TRBV6-5 | TGTGCCAGCAGTTACCTTGCGGGGGGGGAAGAGACCCAGTACTTC | CASSYLAGGEETQYF
TRBD1 | TRBJ2-1 | - | TRBV18 | TGTGCCAGCTCTCCTGCCGGTAACAGGGGAATCAATGAGCAGTTCTTC | CASSPAGNRGINEQFF
- | TRBJ2-1 | - | TRBV6-1 | TGTGCCAGCGCCAGTAGCGAGAGCGATGAGCAGTTCTTC | CASASSESDEQFF
- | TRBJ2-7 | - | TRBV15 | TGTGCCACCAGCAGAGCCACCGGGAACGCCTACGAGCAGTACTTC | CATSRATGNAYEQYF
- | TRBJ1-5 | - | TRBV18 | TGTGCCAGCTCACCACCGAACAGCCCACAGCCCCAGCATTTT | CASSPPNSPQPQHF
- | TRBJ1-2 | - | TRBV19 | TGTGCCAGTAGTCCTGGCAGGTCAGCTAACTATGGCTACACCTTC | CASSPGRSANYGYTF
- | TRBJ1-1 | - | TRBV28 | TGTGCCAGCAGTTTTTGGGACGCCGTTGAAGCTTTCTTT | CASSFWDAVEAFF
- | TRBJ2-5 | - | TRBV13 | TGTGCCAGCAGCTTATGGTGGGTCTACGAGACCCAGTACTTC | CASSLWWVYETQYF
TRBD2 | TRBJ2-1 | - | TRBV19 | TGTGCCAGTAGTATAGATCGGACGGGGGGCTACAATGAGCAGTTCTTC | CASSIDRTGGYNEQFF
TRBD1 | TRBJ1-5 | - | TRBV5-5 | TGTGCCAGCACCGTGGGACAGGGTATCAATCAGCCCCAGCATTTT | CASTVGQGINQPQHF
TRBD1 | TRBJ2-7 | - | TRBV5-8 | TGTGCCAGCGGAAAGACAGGGCGGCCCGAGCAGTACTTC | CASGKTGRPEQYF
- | TRBJ1-2 | - | TRBV28 | TGTGCCAGCAGTGCGACAGGAGGTGGGTTGCATGGCTACACCTTC | CASSATGGGLHGYTF
- | TRBJ2-2 | once | TRBV30 | TGTGCCTGGAGTGTGTGGGGGACCGGGGAGCTGTTTTTT | CAWSVWGTGELFF
- | TRBJ1-5 | - | TRBV4-3 | TGCGCCAGCAGCCAAGAGTGGGTTGATCAGCCCCAGCATTTT | CASSQEWVDQPQHF
TRBD2 | TRBJ2-5 | - | TRBV5-1 | TGCGCCAGCACGAGCGGGGGGGCTCAGGAGACCCAGTACTTC | CASTSGGAQETQYF
TRBD1 | TRBJ1-2 | - | TRBV18 | TGTGCCAGCTCACCTCCGGGACAGGGGCGTTCTGGCTACACCTTC | CASSPPGQGRSGYTF
- | TRBJ1-4 | - | TRBV2 | TGTGCCAGCAGCTCTCCTAACCGGGTTAACGAAAAACTGTTTTTT | CASSSPNRVNEKLFF
TRBD1 | TRBJ1-2 | - | TRBV2 | TGTGCCAGCTCCGGGGGACAGTGGTATGGCTACATCTTC | CASSGGQWYGYIF
- | TRBJ1-3 | - | TRBV6-1 | TGTGCCAGCAGTGTCCCCGGGACCCTTCCGGACACCATATATTTT | CASSVPGTLPDTIYF